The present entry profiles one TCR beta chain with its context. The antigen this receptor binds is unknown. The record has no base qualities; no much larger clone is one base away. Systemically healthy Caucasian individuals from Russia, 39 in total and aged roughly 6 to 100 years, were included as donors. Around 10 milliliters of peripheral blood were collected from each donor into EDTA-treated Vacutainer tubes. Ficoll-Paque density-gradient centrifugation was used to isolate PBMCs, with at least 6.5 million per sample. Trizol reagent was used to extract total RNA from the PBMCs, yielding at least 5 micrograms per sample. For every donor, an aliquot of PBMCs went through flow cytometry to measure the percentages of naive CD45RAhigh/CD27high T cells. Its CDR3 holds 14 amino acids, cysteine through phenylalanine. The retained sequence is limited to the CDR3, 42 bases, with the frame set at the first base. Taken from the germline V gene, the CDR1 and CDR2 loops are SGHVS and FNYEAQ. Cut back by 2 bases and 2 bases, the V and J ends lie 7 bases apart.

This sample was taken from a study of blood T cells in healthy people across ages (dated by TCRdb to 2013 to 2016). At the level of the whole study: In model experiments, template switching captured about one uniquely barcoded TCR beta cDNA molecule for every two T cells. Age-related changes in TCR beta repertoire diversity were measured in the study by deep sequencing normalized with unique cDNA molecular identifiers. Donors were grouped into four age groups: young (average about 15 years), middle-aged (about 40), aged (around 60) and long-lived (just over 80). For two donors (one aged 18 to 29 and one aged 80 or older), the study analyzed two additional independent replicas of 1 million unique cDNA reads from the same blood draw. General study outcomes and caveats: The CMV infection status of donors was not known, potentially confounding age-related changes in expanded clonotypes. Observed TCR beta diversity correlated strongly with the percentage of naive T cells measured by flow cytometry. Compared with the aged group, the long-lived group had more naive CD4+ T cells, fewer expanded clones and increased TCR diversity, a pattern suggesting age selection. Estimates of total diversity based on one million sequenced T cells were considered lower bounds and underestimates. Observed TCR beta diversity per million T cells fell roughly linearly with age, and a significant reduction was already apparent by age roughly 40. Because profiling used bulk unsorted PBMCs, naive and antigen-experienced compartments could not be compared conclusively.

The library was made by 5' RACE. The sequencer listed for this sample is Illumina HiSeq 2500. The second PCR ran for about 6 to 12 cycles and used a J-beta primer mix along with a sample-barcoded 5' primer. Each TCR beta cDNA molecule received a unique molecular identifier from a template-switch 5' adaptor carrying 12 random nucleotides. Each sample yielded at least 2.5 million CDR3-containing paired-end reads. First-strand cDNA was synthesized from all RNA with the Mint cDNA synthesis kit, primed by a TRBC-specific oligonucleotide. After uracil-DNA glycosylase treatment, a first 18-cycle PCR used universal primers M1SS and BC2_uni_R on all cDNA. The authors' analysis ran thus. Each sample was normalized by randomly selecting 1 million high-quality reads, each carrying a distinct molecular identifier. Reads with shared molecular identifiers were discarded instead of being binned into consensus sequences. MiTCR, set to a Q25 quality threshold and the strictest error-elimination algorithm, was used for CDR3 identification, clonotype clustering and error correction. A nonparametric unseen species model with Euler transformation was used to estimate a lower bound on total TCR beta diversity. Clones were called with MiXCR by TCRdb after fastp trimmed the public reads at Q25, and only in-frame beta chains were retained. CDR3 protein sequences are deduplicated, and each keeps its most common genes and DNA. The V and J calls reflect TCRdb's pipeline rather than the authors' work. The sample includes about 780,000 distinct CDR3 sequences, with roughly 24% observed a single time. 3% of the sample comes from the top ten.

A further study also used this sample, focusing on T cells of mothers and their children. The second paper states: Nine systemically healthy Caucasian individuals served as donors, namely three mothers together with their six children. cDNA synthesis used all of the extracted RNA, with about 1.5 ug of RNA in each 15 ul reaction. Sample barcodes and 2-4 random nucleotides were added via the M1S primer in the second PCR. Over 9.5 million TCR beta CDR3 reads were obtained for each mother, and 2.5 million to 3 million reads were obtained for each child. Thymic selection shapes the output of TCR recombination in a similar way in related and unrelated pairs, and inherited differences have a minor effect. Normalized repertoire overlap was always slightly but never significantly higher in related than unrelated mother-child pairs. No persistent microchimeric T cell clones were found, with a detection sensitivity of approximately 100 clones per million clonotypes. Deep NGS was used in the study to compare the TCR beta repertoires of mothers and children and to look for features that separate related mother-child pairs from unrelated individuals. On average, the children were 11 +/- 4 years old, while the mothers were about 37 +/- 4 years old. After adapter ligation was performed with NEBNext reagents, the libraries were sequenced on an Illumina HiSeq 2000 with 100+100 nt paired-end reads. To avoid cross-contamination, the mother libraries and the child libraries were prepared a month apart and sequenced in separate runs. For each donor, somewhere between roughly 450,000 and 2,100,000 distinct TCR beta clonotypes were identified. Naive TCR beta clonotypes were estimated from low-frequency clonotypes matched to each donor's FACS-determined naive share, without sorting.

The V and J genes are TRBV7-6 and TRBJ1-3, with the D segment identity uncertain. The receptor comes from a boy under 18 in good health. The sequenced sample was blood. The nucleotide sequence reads TGTGCCAGCAGCTTATACCAGACTGGAAACACCATATATTTT. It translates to CASSLYQTGNTIYF.